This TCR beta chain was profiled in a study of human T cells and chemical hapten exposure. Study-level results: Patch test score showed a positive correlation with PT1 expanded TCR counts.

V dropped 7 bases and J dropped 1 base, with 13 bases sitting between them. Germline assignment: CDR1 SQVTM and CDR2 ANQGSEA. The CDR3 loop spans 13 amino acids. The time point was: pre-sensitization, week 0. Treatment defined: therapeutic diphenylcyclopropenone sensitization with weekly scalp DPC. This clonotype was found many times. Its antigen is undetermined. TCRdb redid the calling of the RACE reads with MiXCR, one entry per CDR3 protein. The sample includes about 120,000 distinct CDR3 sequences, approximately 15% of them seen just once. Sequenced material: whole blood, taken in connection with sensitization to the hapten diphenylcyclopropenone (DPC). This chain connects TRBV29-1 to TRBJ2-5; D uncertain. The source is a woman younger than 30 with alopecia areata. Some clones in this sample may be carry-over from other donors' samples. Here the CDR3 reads CSALTRRQETQYF. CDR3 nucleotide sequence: TGCAGCGCCCTGACACGGCGCCAAGAGACCCAGTACTTC.